This record covers a single T cell receptor beta chain. Original analysis: The authors estimated nucleated cell counts from reference gene primer amplification. The data were produced by immunoSEQ multiplex PCR, yet TCRdb's version contains in-frame clones alone and is incomplete. That table is the source of V, J and clone size, and D and trimming were worked out from the DNA. The sample holds approximately 100,000 clones, about nine tenths seen once. The CDR3 length is 14 residues. The V segment lost 4 bases and the J segment 5 bases; nucleotides outside the gene matches: 2. Germline V gives CDR1 MRHNA, CDR2 SNTAGT. The sample belongs to a study of blood T cell repertoires in COVID-19. Study summary: Acute-phase and convalescent COVID-19 samples originated in the United States, Italy and Spain.

V usage is TRBV6-4 and J usage is TRBJ1-1; 12 bases are a match to TRBD1. This TCR derives from a woman over 75 in a cohort sampled during active COVID-19. What was sequenced was peripheral blood. Here the CDR3 DNA reads TGTGCCAGCAGTGGGGGACAGGGGGCGACTGAAGCTTTCTTT. The encoded protein is CASSGGQGATEAFF.